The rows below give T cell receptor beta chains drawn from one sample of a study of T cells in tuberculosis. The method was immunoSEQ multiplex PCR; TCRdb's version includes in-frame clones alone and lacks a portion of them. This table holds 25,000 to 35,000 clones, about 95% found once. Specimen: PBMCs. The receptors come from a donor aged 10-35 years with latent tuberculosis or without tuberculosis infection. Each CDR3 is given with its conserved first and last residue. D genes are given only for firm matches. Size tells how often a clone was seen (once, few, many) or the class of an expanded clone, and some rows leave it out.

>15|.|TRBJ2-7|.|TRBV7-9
CASSLQGNVFGEQYF
TGTGCCAGCAGCTTACAGGGGAACGTCTTCGGGGAGCAGTACTTC
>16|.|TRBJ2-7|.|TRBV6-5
CASSYLQGGGVREQYF
TGTGCCAGCAGTTACTTGCAGGGTGGCGGCGTTCGCGAGCAGTACTTC
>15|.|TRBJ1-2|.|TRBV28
CASSFVQGANYGYTF
TGTGCCAGCAGTTTTGTGCAGGGCGCCAACTATGGCTACACCTTC
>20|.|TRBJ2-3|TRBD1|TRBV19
CASSIGRGRECPFSTDTQYF
TGTGCCAGTAGTATTGGTAGGGGGCGCGAATGCCCCTTTAGCACAGATACGCAGTATTTT
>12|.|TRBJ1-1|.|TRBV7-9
CASSLGRTEAFF
TGTGCCAGCAGCCTAGGGAGGACTGAAGCTTTCTTT
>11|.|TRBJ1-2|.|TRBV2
CASPGNYGYTF
TGTGCCAGCCCCGGTAACTATGGCTACACCTTC
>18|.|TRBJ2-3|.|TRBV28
CASSLRGGPHFSTDTQYF
TGTGCCAGCAGTTTAAGGGGGGGCCCCCACTTTAGCACAGATACGCAGTATTTT
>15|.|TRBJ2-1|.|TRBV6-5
CASSYHPSSYNEQFF
TGTGCCAGCAGTTACCACCCGAGCTCCTACAATGAGCAGTTCTTC
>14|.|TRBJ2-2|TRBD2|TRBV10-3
CAIPAGGGTGELFF
TGTGCCATTCCCGCGGGAGGGGGCACCGGGGAGCTGTTTTTT
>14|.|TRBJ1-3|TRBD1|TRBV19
CASSTQGAGNTIYF
TGTGCCAGTAGTACACAGGGGGCTGGAAACACCATATATTTT
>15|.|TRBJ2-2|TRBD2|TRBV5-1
CASSLIGTNPGELFF
TGCGCCAGCAGCTTAATCGGGACTAACCCCGGGGAGCTGTTTTTT
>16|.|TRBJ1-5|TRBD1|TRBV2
CASSDMGTGGRQPQHF
TGTGCCAGCAGTGATATGGGGACAGGGGGCAGGCAGCCCCAGCATTTT
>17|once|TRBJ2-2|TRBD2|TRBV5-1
CASSLLLGGRQTGELFF
TGCGCCAGCAGCTTACTTCTGGGAGGGCGGCAAACCGGGGAGCTGTTTTTT
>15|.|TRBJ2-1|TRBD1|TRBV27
CASTQTGVPYNEQFF
TGTGCCAGCACCCAAACAGGGGTCCCCTACAATGAGCAGTTCTTC
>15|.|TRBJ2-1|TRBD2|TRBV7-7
CASSLTRGAYNEQFF
TGTGCCAGCAGCTTAACGCGGGGGGCGTACAATGAGCAGTTCTTC
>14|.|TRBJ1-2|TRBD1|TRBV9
CASSVGRGRNGYTF
TGTGCCAGCAGCGTAGGGAGGGGGCGGAATGGCTACACCTTC
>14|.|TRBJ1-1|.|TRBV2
CASSDREVATEAFF
TGTGCCAGCAGTGACAGGGAAGTCGCCACTGAAGCTTTCTTT
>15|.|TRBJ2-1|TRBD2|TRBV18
CASSPSGGDYNEQFF
TGTGCCAGCTCACCTAGCGGGGGCGATTACAATGAGCAGTTCTTC
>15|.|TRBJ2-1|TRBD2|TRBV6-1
CASRKGLADMNEQFF
TGTGCCAGCAGAAAGGGACTAGCGGATATGAATGAGCAGTTCTTC